Described below is a single T cell receptor (beta chain) sequence and its context. Its target is not known. V shed 3 bases, J shed 4 bases, and the junction held 10 bases outside the gene matches. Germline CDR1 reads ENHRY; CDR2 reads SYGVKD. CDR3 length: 16 amino acids. Described treatment: oral pan-JAK inhibitor, 5-10 mg twice daily. Patients with alopecia areata provided lesional scalp punch biopsies as well as peripheral blood. Sequencing used cDNA as its template, made by extracting RNA and reverse transcribing it. Libraries were prepared by immunoSEQ multiplex PCR; TCRdb keeps only in-frame clonotypes and omits some of them. The sample shows roughly 110,000 clones, under 60% of them seen only once. The data were taken from a study of CD8+ T cells in alopecia areata. Study-wide results and limits: During tofacitinib treatment, many expanded lesional clones remained in scalp and blood. Normal skin's resident alphabeta T cells are also sequenced in scalp samples.

The sequences come from CD8+ T cells sorted from blood, collected at week 24, from a patient treated with tofacitinib. This receptor was identified in a human donor with alopecia areata. The V call is TRBV10-3, the J call TRBJ2-3; 7 bases fit TRBD2. The CDR3 spells CAISENPAGNADTQYF. The CDR3 DNA is TGTGCCATCAGTGAAAACCCAGCGGGGAATGCAGATACGCAGTATTTT.